This entry lists 26 T cell receptor beta chains sequenced from one sample in a study of T-cell memory formation after mild COVID-19. MiXCR was run by TCRdb on the 5' RACE reads, yielding one entry per CDR3 protein. The table records 550,000 to 650,000 distinct CDR3 sequences, 17% of them present only once. Sequencing was carried out using PBMCs or a T cell subset sorted from them (not recorded which). The origin of the receptors is an adult woman who had mild COVID-19 (a few samples of this study predate the infection). Cell type and time point are not known.

This CDR3 reads CASSVPPPGANVLTF. Written as DNA, the CDR3 is TGTGCCAGCAGCGTACCCCCTCCTGGGGCCAACGTCCTGACTTTC. The chain recombines TRBV9 with TRBJ2-6, with unresolved D. Trimming cost V 1 base and J 2 bases, with 7 bases left between them. Germline CDR1 is SGDLS and CDR2 is YYNGEE. This CDR3 region has 15 residues. Drawing the rest from reference TRBV9 and TRBJ2-6, the complete variable domain is DSGVTQTPKHLITATGQRVTLRCSPRSGDLSVYWYQQSLDQGLQFLIQYYNGEERAKGNILERFSAQQFPDLHSELNLSSLELGDSALYFCASSVPPPGANVLTFGAGSRLTVL.

This clonotype showed up just a few times. The V gene is TRBV19, the J gene TRBJ2-6, with TRBD1 as a possible D gene (6 bases). Germline assignment: CDR1 LNHDA and CDR2 SQIVND (reference sequence). V was clipped by 4 bases and J by 3 bases, with 13 bases between them. This CDR3 spans 16 amino acids. The CDR3 DNA follows: TGTGCCAGTAGTACAGGGGCTTCTGGTGGGGCCAACGTCCTGACTTTC. Translation gives CASSTGASGGANVLTF.

The rearrangement joins TRBV15 to TRBJ2-7; D remains unclear. The V gene's germline CDR1 is LNHNV and CDR2 YYDKDF (reference sequence). The CDR3 totals 12 residues. Trimming removed 0 bases at V and 6 bases at J, with 6 bases between. The CDR3 nucleotides are TGTGCCACCAGCAGAGATGGAGTCGAGCAGTACTTC. This gives the protein CATSRDGVEQYF. Combining the CDR3 with reference TRBV15 and TRBJ2-7 gives the whole variable domain DAMVIQNPRYQVTQFGKPVTLSCSQTLNHNVMYWYQQKSSQAPKLLFHYYDKDFNNEADTPDNFQSRRPNTSFCFLDIRSPGLGDTAMYLCATSRDGVEQYFGPGTRLTVT.

V and J are TRBV7-9 and TRBJ1-1, with 8 nucleotides matching TRBD1. CDR1 is SEHNR, CDR2 FQNEAQ, per germline (reference sequence). After removal of 1 base from V and 0 bases from J, the junction contained 7 bases not matched to a gene. CDR3 length equals 17 residues. This chain's CDR3 is CASSLVGRTGMNTEAFF. The DNA for the CDR3 is TGTGCCAGCAGCTTAGTAGGGAGGACAGGGATGAACACTGAAGCTTTCTTT.

This clonotype has only a few counts. The chain combines TRBV29-1 with TRBJ2-5; perhaps TRBD2 as D (5 bases). The V and J ends lost 2 bases and 4 bases respectively, with 8 bases between them. This CDR3 has 12 amino acids. Germline CDR1 and CDR2: SQVTM and ANQGSEA. Written as DNA, the CDR3 is TGCAGCGTTGAAACCGGAGGAGAGACCCAGTACTTC. This translates into CSVETGGETQYF.

This clonotype was counted ten times or more. The gene calls are TRBV7-2 and TRBJ2-4; D may be TRBD2 (6 bases). Looked up from germline, CDR1 is SGHTA and CDR2 is FQGNSA. Trimming cost V 8 bases and J 9 bases, with 14 bases left between them. The CDR3 is 12 amino acids. The CDR3 DNA follows: TGTGCCAGCTCAGGGACTCTCGGCATTCAGTACTTC. Its translation: CASSGTLGIQYF. Full variable domain (missing parts from reference TRBV7-2 and TRBJ2-4): GAGVSQSPSNKVTEKGKDVELRCDPISGHTALYWYRQSLGQGLEFLIYFQGNSAPDKSGLPSDRFSAERTGGSVSTLTIQRTQQEDSAVYLCASSGTLGIQYFGAGTRLSVL.

This sequence joins TRBV27 and TRBJ2-7; 12 bases map to TRBD2. CDR1 is MNHEY, CDR2 SMNVEV, per germline (reference sequence). This CDR3 spans 16 amino acids. V trimming: 5 bases; J trimming: 7 bases; junction bases outside the gene matches: 12. CDR3 amino acids: CASSVWTSGIGTEQYF. CDR3 in DNA: TGTGCCAGCAGTGTCTGGACTAGCGGGATTGGCACGGAGCAGTACTTC.

The V and J genes are TRBV24-1 and TRBJ2-1; D gene uncertain. The CDR3 is 15 amino acids. The V gene lost 5 bases and the J gene lost 1 base, with 11 bases spanning the gap. Germline V lookup: CDR1 KGHDR, CDR2 SFDVKD. Here the CDR3 reads CATSGRQGSYNEQFF. The CDR3 DNA is TGTGCCACCAGTGGACGACAAGGATCCTACAATGAGCAGTTCTTC.

This clonotype was recorded a few times. The rearrangement links TRBV24-1 to TRBJ2-1; weak D call: TRBD2 (6 bases). Germline V gene data show CDR1 as KGHDR and CDR2 as SFDVKD. Deletions cut 1 base from V and 10 bases from J, with 16 bases between. CDR3 length equals 15 residues. CDR3 in DNA: TGTGCCACCAGTGATTTAGGGGAGGTCGTGGGCGAGCAGTTCTTC. The encoded protein is CATSDLGEVVGEQFF.

The genes are TRBV19 and TRBJ2-3; D is undetermined. The CDR3 runs 10 residues. Looked up from germline, CDR1 is LNHDA and CDR2 is SQIVND (reference sequence). CDR3: CVEGTDTQYF. The DNA for the CDR3 is TGTGTAGAGGGCACAGATACGCAGTATTTT.

This clonotype was found once. The rearrangement links TRBV30 to TRBJ1-4, with 10 bases identical to TRBD1. Germline CDR1 and CDR2: GTSNPN and SVGIG (reference sequence). The CDR3 totals 14 residues. Trimming cost V 1 base and J 4 bases; bases outside gene matches: 0. CDR3: CAWSGDRGNEKLFF. The CDR3 DNA is TGTGCCTGGAGTGGGGACAGGGGTAATGAAAAACTGTTTTTT.

The rearrangement uses TRBV4-3 and TRBJ1-5; weak D call: TRBD1 (6 bases). The CDR3 covers 14 residues. The V gene's germline CDR1 is LGHNA and CDR2 YSLEER. Trimming removed 2 bases at V and 5 bases at J, with 10 bases between. CDR3: CASSQTGFDQPQHF. The DNA for the CDR3 is TGCGCCAGCAGCCAAACAGGGTTTGATCAGCCCCAGCATTTT.

In its sample, this clonotype was seen a few times. V gene TRBV24-1 combines with J gene TRBJ2-7; 8 nucleotides align to TRBD1. The germline CDR1 and CDR2 sequences are KGHDR and SFDVKD. V lost 4 bases, J lost 6 bases, and 10 bases stayed unmatched. The CDR3 sequence is 15 residues long. The CDR3 DNA sequence: TGTGCCACCAGTGACACCGGGACAGGAAAAGCCGAGCAGTACTTC. Its protein is CATSDTGTGKAEQYF.

This clonotype was observed a handful of times. The V and J genes are TRBV9 and TRBJ2-7, with 10 bases identical to TRBD1. The germline CDR1 and CDR2 sequences are SGDLS and YYNGEE. With V trimmed by 4 bases and J by 6 bases, 7 bases remained unmatched. The CDR3 contains 14 residues. CDR3 loop: CASSPRGQGREQYF. The DNA for the CDR3 is TGTGCCAGCAGCCCGCGGGGACAGGGGCGCGAGCAGTACTTC.

The rearrangement joins TRBV7-9 to TRBJ2-2; D possibly corresponds to TRBD1 (5 bases). CDR3 length: 12 amino acids. V dropped 5 bases and J dropped 10 bases, with 11 bases sitting between them. From germline, CDR1 is SEHNR and CDR2 FQNEAQ (reference sequence). This chain's CDR3 is CASSRNGAELFF. CDR3 coding DNA: TGTGCCAGCAGCCGAAATGGGGCGGAGCTGTTTTTT.

This chain connects TRBV5-1 to TRBJ2-3; 8 bases align to TRBD1. Unmatched junction bases numbered 5, after V lost 2 bases and J lost 3 bases. This CDR3 is 15 amino acids long. CDR1 and CDR2 from the germline V gene are SGHRS and YFSETQ. The CDR3 spells CASSFRGRGTDTQYF. CDR3 DNA sequence: TGCGCCAGCAGCTTCAGGGGGCGAGGGACAGATACGCAGTATTTT.

This clonotype was observed a handful of times. The V call is TRBV7-8, the J call TRBJ2-2; no clear D gene. The CDR3 has 13 amino acids. Germline V lookup: CDR1 SGHVS, CDR2 FQNEAQ. The V end was cut by 5 bases, the J end by 8 bases, with 12 bases between. CDR3 sequence: CASSPESGGELFF. CDR3 DNA: TGTGCCAGCAGCCCCGAGAGTGGAGGGGAGCTGTTTTTT.

The V and J genes are TRBV7-9 and TRBJ1-4; maybe TRBD1 (5 bases). Germline CDR1 reads SEHNR; CDR2 reads FQNEAQ (reference sequence). The CDR3 spans 16 residues. V gave up 5 bases and J gave up 0 bases, with 13 bases separating them. The DNA for the CDR3 is TGTGCCAGCAGCAGCTGGGACTCAACAACTAATGAAAAACTGTTTTTT. This codes for CASSSWDSTTNEKLFF.

In its sample, this clonotype was seen a few times. The rearrangement uses TRBV6-2 or TRBV6-3 and TRBJ1-5, with D maybe TRBD1 (6 bases). The germline V gene encodes CDR1 MNHEY and CDR2 SVGEGT. The CDR3 is made up of 14 amino acids. The V end lost 2 bases, the J end lost 9 bases, and 14 bases lay between the germline ends. The CDR3 sequence is CASSYVGQFAPQHF. The CDR3, as DNA: TGTGCCAGCAGTTACGTCGGACAGTTCGCGCCCCAGCATTTT.

This clonotype was detected only a few times. The chain combines TRBV4-2 with TRBJ2-1; tentatively, D is TRBD1 (5 bases). The CDR3 spans 16 residues. V was shortened by 5 bases and J by 0 bases, with 14 bases between the two germline ends. Per the germline V gene, CDR1 is LGHNA and CDR2 is YNFKEQ. In DNA, the CDR3 is TGTGCCAGCAGCTCGACTCAGGGTAACTCCTACAATGAGCAGTTCTTC. This codes for CASSSTQGNSYNEQFF.

The CDR3 spells CASSYGQGPYNEQFF. In DNA form, the CDR3 reads TGTGCCAGCAGTTACGGACAGGGGCCCTACAATGAGCAGTTCTTC. V and J are TRBV6-2 or TRBV6-3 and TRBJ2-1; 9 nucleotides line up with TRBD1. V was pared by 2 bases and J by 2 bases, with 1 base of the junction left unmatched. This CDR3 comprises 15 residues. CDR1 MNHEY and CDR2 SVGEGT come from the germline V gene.

This sequence joins TRBV9 and TRBJ2-1; 9 nucleotides agree with TRBD1. Germline V gene data show CDR1 as SGDLS and CDR2 as YYNGEE. Unmatched junction bases numbered 9, after V lost 0 bases and J lost 5 bases. The CDR3 is made up of 17 amino acids. CDR3 region: CASSVDIGTGINNEQFF. Written as DNA, the CDR3 is TGTGCCAGCAGCGTAGATATCGGGACAGGGATCAACAATGAGCAGTTCTTC. The variable domain in full, with the rest retrieved from reference TRBV9 and TRBJ2-1, is DSGVTQTPKHLITATGQRVTLRCSPRSGDLSVYWYQQSLDQGLQFLIQYYNGEERAKGNILERFSAQQFPDLHSELNLSSLELGDSALYFCASSVDIGTGINNEQFFGPGTRLTVL.

This clonotype was observed a few times. The rearrangement links TRBV9 to TRBJ1-2; D gene uncertain. Germline values: CDR1 SGDLS, CDR2 YYNGEE. The V gene lost 2 bases and the J gene lost 4 bases, with 9 bases spanning the gap. CDR3 length: 13 amino acids. This chain's CDR3 is CASSVLDAYGYTF. DNA for the CDR3: TGTGCCAGCAGCGTGCTTGATGCCTATGGCTACACCTTC.

This clonotype appeared a few times. The J gene is TRBJ1-2, the V gene TRBV24-1; D remains ambiguous. V was trimmed by 3 bases and J by 5 bases, leaving 9 bases between them. The CDR3 has 13 amino acids. Germline CDR1 reads KGHDR; CDR2 reads SFDVKD. As DNA, the CDR3 is TGTGCCACCAGTGATCATGGGCCGTATGGCTACACCTTC. This sequence encodes CATSDHGPYGYTF.

The table lists this clonotype with a few counts. The chain links TRBV29-1 to TRBJ2-7; 7 bases agree with TRBD1. Germline values: CDR1 SQVTM, CDR2 ANQGSEA. There are 13 residues in the CDR3. V trimming: 5 bases; J trimming: 4 bases; junction bases outside the gene matches: 8. The CDR3 spells CSVQKRGRYEQYF. Here the CDR3 DNA reads TGCAGCGTTCAGAAAAGGGGGCGGTACGAGCAGTACTTC.

The chain uses TRBV12-3 or TRBV12-4 and TRBJ1-2; 7 bases agree with TRBD1. This CDR3 comprises 15 residues. After removal of 5 bases from V and 4 bases from J, the junction contained 10 bases not matched to a gene. The CDR3 loop is CASSPRQGRGYGYTF. The CDR3, as DNA: TGTGCCAGCAGTCCACGACAGGGAAGAGGCTATGGCTACACCTTC.